This T cell receptor (beta chain) was captured by sequencing in a study of blood T cell repertoires in COVID-19. TCRdb's copy holds only in-frame clones and misses some; the assay was immunoSEQ multiplex PCR. The data contain approximately 140,000 clones, roughly 90% of them seen just once; the ten biggest clones take up about 1.2%. Germline V gene lookup returns CDR1 MNHEY and CDR2 SVGEGT. Deletions cut 2 bases from V and 0 bases from J, with 17 bases between. The CDR3 covers 17 residues. V and J are TRBV6-2 or TRBV6-3 and TRBJ2-7; D perhaps matches TRBD1 (5 bases). The sequencing input was PBMCs or T cells enriched from blood (not recorded which). The source of this sequence is a woman aged 25-40 years with acute COVID-19. The chain's CDR3 is CASSYPSWQGISYEQYF. CDR3 nucleotide sequence: TGTGCCAGCAGTTACCCCTCCTGGCAGGGAATCTCCTACGAGCAGTACTTC.